The 29 T cell receptor beta chains in this list originate from one sample, sequenced in a study of sequential checkpoint blockade in melanoma. Some clones are missing from TCRdb's copy, which holds only in-frame ones; the method was immunoSEQ multiplex PCR. The repertoire consists of about 7,900 clones, with 23% occurring once and the leading ten covering approximately 5.6%. Treatment defined: randomized to nivolumab then ipilimumab (arm A) or the reverse (arm B). This specimen consisted of tumor tissue (inferred from file names), obtained from a patient given nivolumab and ipilimumab in sequence. The receptors come from a human donor with melanoma.

The chain uses TRBV14 and TRBJ2-4; D might be TRBD1 (5 bases). Germline V lookup: CDR1 SGHDN, CDR2 FVKESK. The CDR3 contains 16 residues. The V end lost 4 bases, the J end lost 1 base, and 14 bases lay between the germline ends. CDR3 DNA: TGTGCCAGCAGCCGGCAGGGAAGGGGTGCCAAAAACATTCAGTACTTC. This encodes CASSRQGRGAKNIQYF.

The rearrangement uses TRBV29-1 and TRBJ2-2; 7 bases match TRBD1. Trimming took 6 bases from V and 1 from J; bases not matched to a gene: 5. The CDR3 extends over 14 amino acids. Germline CDR1 reads SQVTM; CDR2 reads ANQGSEA. CDR3 sequence (DNA): TGCAGCGTAGTACACAGGGGGAACACCGGGGAGCTGTTTTTT. As protein: CSVVHRGNTGELFF.

This clone qualifies as medium-sized. The chain carries TRBV19 and TRBJ1-1; D perhaps matches TRBD1 (6 bases). The germline V gene encodes CDR1 LNHDA and CDR2 SQIVND (reference sequence). The CDR3 covers 12 residues. Trimming left V 5 bases short and J 8 bases short, with 12 bases between. CDR3 sequence: CASSPRTAEAFF. The DNA of the CDR3 is TGTGCCAGTAGTCCACGGACAGCCGAAGCTTTCTTT.

This clone was counted many times. The rearrangement joins TRBV11-3 to TRBJ2-5; TRBD2 might be the D (7 bases). The CDR3 covers 17 residues. In germline, CDR1 is SGHNT, CDR2 YENEEA. V lost 0 bases, J lost 4 bases, and 18 bases lay in between. This chain's CDR3 is CASSLESGGGGRETQYF. The DNA for the CDR3 is TGTGCCAGCAGCTTAGAATCCGGTGGGGGGGGGCGAGAGACCCAGTACTTC.

The chain uses TRBV4-1 and TRBJ1-2; possible D gene TRBD1, 5 bases. This CDR3 is 15 amino acids long. V shed 0 bases and J shed 4 bases, with 12 bases lying between them. Germline CDR1 and CDR2: MGHRA and YSYEKL. CDR3 sequence: CASSQERGRAYGYTF. The CDR3 nucleotides are TGCGCCAGCAGCCAAGAGAGGGGCAGGGCCTATGGCTACACCTTC.

This rearrangement joins TRBV11-3 to TRBJ2-7; 7 nucleotides align to TRBD2. With V trimmed by 0 bases and J by 2 bases, 4 bases remained unmatched. Per germline, CDR1 SGHNT and CDR2 YENEEA. CDR3 length: 15 residues. CDR3 region: CASSLDLGGTYEQYF. The CDR3 nucleotides are TGTGCCAGCAGCTTAGATCTCGGGGGGACCTACGAGCAGTACTTC.

This chain uses TRBV28 with TRBJ1-5; D remains ambiguous. Trimming removed 5 bases at V and 9 bases at J, with 17 bases between. CDR1 MDHEN and CDR2 SYDVKM come from the germline V gene. The CDR3 loop spans 14 amino acids. CDR3 in amino acids: CASSPEPGFSPQHF. The DNA for the CDR3 is TGTGCCAGCAGTCCCGAGCCAGGCTTCTCGCCCCAGCATTTT.

The count of this clone is one. CDR3 bases: TGCGCCAGCAGCTTGGGGGCCCTCTCCTACGAGCAGTACTTC. Its translation is CASSLGALSYEQYF. The gene calls are TRBV5-1 and TRBJ2-7; D ambiguous. V was pared by 0 bases and J by 0 bases, with 7 bases between. The CDR3 sequence is 14 residues long. Looked up from germline, CDR1 is SGHRS and CDR2 is YFSETQ. The full variable domain, its missing parts supplied by reference TRBV5-1 and TRBJ2-7, is KAGVTQTPRYLIKTRGQQVTLSCSPISGHRSVSWYQQTPGQGLQFLFEYFSETQRNKGNFPGRFSGRQFSNSRSEMNVSTLELGDSALYLCASSLGALSYEQYFGPGTRLTVT.

The chain is built from TRBV19 and TRBJ2-6; 8 positions agree with TRBD2. The CDR3 is 19 residues long. Germline V gene data show CDR1 as LNHDA and CDR2 as SQIVND (reference sequence). V shed 7 bases and J 0 bases; nucleotides not matched to a gene: 14. As DNA, the CDR3 is TGTGCCAGTAAACCCTCGGGGGCGGGAGGCGACTCTGGGGCCAACGTCCTGACTTTC. It specifies CASKPSGAGGDSGANVLTF.

This clone was counted at least ten times. The chain is built from TRBV11-3 and TRBJ2-5; TRBD2 matches 16 bases. CDR1 is SGHNT, CDR2 YENEEA, per germline. This CDR3 comprises 16 residues. V was pared by 5 bases and J by 3 bases, with 3 bases of the junction left unmatched. The CDR3 loop is CASSTGLAGGKETQYF. Here the CDR3 DNA reads TGTGCCAGCAGCACGGGACTAGCGGGGGGGAAAGAGACCCAGTACTTC.

This clone was detected only once. This sequence joins TRBV19 and TRBJ2-3, with TRBD2 matching over 8 bases. The CDR3 sequence is 15 residues long. V shed 5 bases, J shed 2 bases, and the junction held 6 bases outside the gene matches. Germline V gene sequence: CDR1 LNHDA, CDR2 SQIVND (reference sequence). CDR3 in DNA: TGTGCCAGTAGTGGCGGAGCGGGGGACACAGATACGCAGTATTTT. Residues: CASSGGAGDTDTQYF.

This chain joins TRBV10-2 and TRBJ2-1; D not certain. The V gene's germline CDR1 is WSHSY and CDR2 SAAADI. The CDR3 loop spans 14 amino acids. Trimming took 10 bases from V and 3 from J, leaving 16 bases between them. The CDR3 here is CATIGINDYNEQFF. DNA for the CDR3: TGCGCCACCATTGGGATAAACGACTACAATGAGCAGTTCTTC.

There are many counts of this clone. The rearrangement uses TRBV11-3 and TRBJ1-4; tentatively, D is TRBD1 (5 bases). Germline CDR1 reads SGHNT; CDR2 reads YENEEA. Trimming removed 4 bases at V and 0 bases at J, with 9 bases between. The CDR3 is made up of 15 amino acids. The CDR3 coding sequence is TGTGCCAGCAGCTCACGACAGCCAACTAATGAAAAACTGTTTTTT. This translates into CASSSRQPTNEKLFF.

This clone was found a few times. This chain uses TRBV25-1 with TRBJ2-1; 8 bases align to TRBD2. Germline CDR1 and CDR2: MGHDK and SYGVNS. The ends lost 2 bases at V and 4 bases at J; junction bases unmatched: 7. The CDR3 has 16 residues. This CDR3 is CASSEPRGGGYNEQFF. The CDR3 region has the DNA TGTGCCAGCAGTGAACCTAGAGGCGGGGGGTACAATGAGCAGTTCTTC.

The chain couples TRBV28 to TRBJ1-2, with D possibly being TRBD1 (6 bases). There are 13 residues in the CDR3. With 6 bases removed from V and 6 bases from J, the gap between germline ends came to 14 bases. The germline CDR1 and CDR2 sequences are MDHEN and SYDVKM. This CDR3 reads CASSAGDRDGYTF. The CDR3 DNA reads TGTGCCAGCAGCGCAGGGGATCGGGATGGCTACACCTTC.

This clone came up a few times. The CDR3 coding sequence is TGCGCCAGCAGCCAAGATAGTCCGGGACTAGCTATCACCGGGGAGCTGTTTTTT. Protein sequence: CASSQDSPGLAITGELFF. The chain has TRBV4-1 and TRBJ2-2, with 9 bases fitting TRBD2. V dropped 0 bases and J dropped 4; count of bases not matched to a gene: 9. Germline loops: CDR1 MGHRA, CDR2 YSYEKL. The CDR3 covers 18 residues.

This clone was seen at least ten times. This chain joins TRBV9 and TRBJ2-3, with D perhaps being TRBD1 or TRBD2 (5 bases each). Trimming took off 4 bases at V and 0 bases at J, with 12 bases between the two ends. CDR3 size: 15 residues. Germline V gene data show CDR1 as SGDLS and CDR2 as YYNGEE. CDR3 DNA sequence: TGTGCCAGCAGCTTAGGGACGGGAAGCACAGATACGCAGTATTTT. Its translation: CASSLGTGSTDTQYF.

This clone has a count of ten or more. The chain couples TRBV11-3 to TRBJ2-1, with 11 bases lining up with TRBD1. The V gene's germline CDR1 is SGHNT and CDR2 YENEEA. Germline trimming cut 6 bases from V and 7 bases from J; bases unmatched to any gene: 5. The CDR3 totals 14 residues. CDR3 nucleotides: TGTGCCAGCAGAAGCCGGGACAGGGGGAATGAGCAGTTCTTC. Encoded protein: CASRSRDRGNEQFF.

This clone is large in the sample. The genes are TRBV6-8 and TRBJ2-3; 7 bases are a match to TRBD1. V lost 5 bases and J lost 1; bases outside the gene matches: 6. The CDR3 covers 15 residues. In germline, CDR1 is MNHGY, CDR2 SAAAGT. The CDR3 region is CASSDQGVGTDTQYF. The CDR3 DNA is TGTGCCAGCAGTGACCAGGGGGTCGGCACAGATACGCAGTATTTT.

In its sample, this clone ranks as medium-sized. This chain joins TRBV6-1 and TRBJ2-7; perhaps TRBD1 as D (6 bases). V was pared by 0 bases and J by 7 bases, with 13 bases between. Per the germline V gene, CDR1 is MNHNS and CDR2 is SASEGT. The CDR3 is 14 residues long. CDR3 in amino acids: CASSEAGQGQEQYF. The CDR3 DNA reads as TGTGCCAGCAGTGAAGCGGGTCAGGGGCAGGAGCAGTACTTC.

The chain carries TRBV19 and TRBJ1-5; 8 bases are a match to TRBD1. The germline V gene encodes CDR1 LNHDA and CDR2 SQIVND (reference sequence). This CDR3 spans 17 amino acids. V was clipped by 5 bases and J by 5 bases; unmatched bases: 14. CDR3 residues: CASSHPRTGSIHQPQHF. The CDR3 coding sequence is TGTGCCAGTAGTCACCCCCGGACAGGGAGTATACATCAGCCCCAGCATTTT.

The chain has TRBV28 and TRBJ2-3; maybe TRBD2 (6 bases). Germline loops: CDR1 MDHEN, CDR2 SYDVKM. This CDR3 is 16 amino acids long. V was trimmed by 6 bases and J by 0 bases, leaving 16 bases between them. The CDR3 loop is CASRLRAGRSTDTQYF. The CDR3 DNA reads as TGTGCCAGCAGACTTAGAGCGGGCCGTAGCACAGATACGCAGTATTTT.

Comments on this clone: A junction boundary mismatches the germline segment, possibly from a read error. The chain combines TRBV6-8 with TRBJ1-1, with D possibly being TRBD1 (6 bases). The CDR3 contains 13 residues. CDR1 and CDR2 from the germline V gene are MNHGY and SAAAGT. The CDR3 DNA reads TGTGCCATCAGTGGGGGCAGGGCCACTGAAGCTTTCTTT. Protein: CAISGGRATEAFF.

Only a few counts were recorded for this clone. The chain links TRBV6-8 to TRBJ2-2; D could derive from TRBD1 or TRBD2 (5 bases each). Germline loops: CDR1 MNHGY, CDR2 SAAAGT. There are 16 residues in the CDR3. Trimming pared 4 bases from V and 1 base from J, leaving 13 bases between. CDR3 in DNA: TGTGCCAGCAGTTTGGGGCTAGCCCAGAACACCGGGGAGCTGTTTTTT. This translates into CASSLGLAQNTGELFF.

By frequency in the sample, this clone is medium-sized. The V gene is TRBV6-8, the J gene TRBJ2-7, with 12 bases identical to TRBD1. The CDR3 sequence is 14 residues long. With 7 bases clipped from V and 4 bases from J, the junction kept 5 bases outside the gene matches. The germline CDR1 and CDR2 sequences are MNHGY and SAAAGT. CDR3: CASIRDRGRYEQYF. The CDR3 bases are TGTGCCAGCATTAGGGACAGGGGGCGGTACGAGCAGTACTTC.

V and J are TRBV14 and TRBJ2-7, with 7 bases that match TRBD2. The V and J ends lost 1 base and 2 bases, in that order; junction bases with no gene match: 8. CDR1 is SGHDN, CDR2 FVKESK, per germline. This CDR3 has 16 residues. CDR3 in amino acids: CASSQGRGIGTYEQYF. Written as DNA, the CDR3 is TGTGCCAGCAGCCAAGGGCGGGGGATAGGCACCTACGAGCAGTACTTC. Full variable domain (rest looked up from reference TRBV14 and TRBJ2-7): EAGVTQFPSHSVIEKGQTVTLRCDPISGHDNLYWYRRVMGKEIKFLLHFVKESKQDESGMPNNRFLAERTGGTYSTLKVQPAELEDSGVYFCASSQGRGIGTYEQYFGPGTRLTVT.

This clone occurred a few times. V gene TRBV28 combines with J gene TRBJ2-1, with D perhaps being TRBD1 or TRBD2 (9 bases each). V lost 6 bases to trimming and J lost 10 bases, with 31 bases between them. Germline CDR1 MDHEN, CDR2 SYDVKM. The CDR3 loop spans 18 amino acids. Here the CDR3 DNA reads TGTGCCAGCAGAGACCGGGACAGGGTAGTAGCGGGAGTAGGAGAGCAGTTCTTC. It codes for CASRDRDRVVAGVGEQFF.

By proportion, this clone is medium-sized (0.01 to 0.1%). The gene calls are TRBV9 and TRBJ2-5; D unresolved. CDR3 length: 12 residues. Germline CDR1 reads SGDLS; CDR2 reads YYNGEE. V dropped 2 bases and J dropped 7 bases, with 9 bases sitting between them. The CDR3 spells CASSVTSGTQYF. The CDR3 DNA reads as TGTGCCAGCAGCGTGACATCCGGGACCCAGTACTTC. The variable domain in full, with the rest retrieved from reference TRBV9 and TRBJ2-5, is DSGVTQTPKHLITATGQRVTLRCSPRSGDLSVYWYQQSLDQGLQFLIQYYNGEERAKGNILERFSAQQFPDLHSELNLSSLELGDSALYFCASSVTSGTQYFGPGTRLLVL.

This clone came up a few times. Here the CDR3 reads CASSAIIQRRGRGDYGYTF. For the CDR3, the DNA is TGTGCCAGCAGTGCCATAATACAGAGGCGGGGCCGGGGGGACTATGGCTACACCTTC. V and J are TRBV6-8 and TRBJ1-2; TRBD1 might be the D (5 bases). The CDR3 sequence is 19 residues long. The germline gives CDR1 MNHGY, CDR2 SAAAGT. V shed 5 bases and J shed 3 bases, with 28 bases lying between them.